This T cell receptor (beta chain) was sequenced in a study of glioma-infiltrating T cells. Per the germline V gene, CDR1 is SGHAT and CDR2 is FQNNGV. The CDR3 extends over 13 amino acids. Between the trimmed V and J ends, which lost 3 bases and 3 bases, there was a span of 8 bases. Using RNA template, CDR3s of TCR alpha and beta were amplified with iRepertoire arm-PCR. For one-step reverse transcription and amplification, 100-400 ng of tissue mRNA or PBMC total RNA was used. Each CDR3 protein is one row after TCRdb ran MiXCR on the multiplex PCR reads. The sample has around 170,000 distinct CDR3 sequences; under 55% are singletons.

The V call is TRBV11-2, the J call TRBJ2-5, with D unclear. This TCR was sampled from a human donor with low-grade glioma or glioblastoma, undergoing nonglioma brain surgery, or in good health (not recorded which). The sample taken for sequencing was glioma tissue, nonneoplastic brain tissue, or PBMCs (not recorded which). As DNA, the CDR3 is TGTGCCAGCAGCTTGGCGCCCGAAGAGACCCAGTACTTC. This codes for CASSLAPEETQYF.